This TCR beta chain originates from a study of T cell responses to AZD1222 COVID-19 vaccine. The data were produced by immunoSEQ multiplex PCR, yet TCRdb's version contains in-frame clones alone and is incomplete. The table includes 95,000 to 110,000 clones, around nine tenths detected once. V lost 1 base and J lost 4; bases outside the gene matches: 5. Germline loops: CDR1 LGHNA, CDR2 YSLEER. The CDR3 runs to 16 residues. Study-level findings and limits: Repertoires were obtained only post-peak T cell response.

Judged by abundance, this clone is medium-sized. Its antigen is as yet unknown. The sequences come from peripheral blood, collected on day 0 of AZD1222 vaccination. The receptor comes from an adult in good health. V gene TRBV4-3 combines with J gene TRBJ1-2; 11 nucleotides agree with TRBD1. The CDR3 bases are TGCGCCAGCAGCCAAGCCGCCGGGACAGGGGGCTATGGCTACACCTTC. Translated: CASSQAAGTGGYGYTF.